Listed here are 7 T cell receptor beta chains from one sample, sequenced in a study of PD-1 blockade in classical Hodgkin lymphoma. The assay was immunoSEQ multiplex PCR, and TCRdb's table has in-frame clones only and misses some. The table lists about 35,000 clones, more than 65% of them singletons, with 14% in the top ten. The patients all showed relapse after autologous stem cell transplantation, while their brentuximab vedotin exposure varied. The sequenced sample was peripheral blood mononuclear cells (PBMCs), obtained before the second cycle of nivolumab. The origin of the receptors is a human donor with classical Hodgkin lymphoma.

The J gene is TRBJ2-7, the V gene TRBV28; D not certain. This CDR3 spans 12 amino acids. V lost 2 bases and J lost 5, with 7 bases in between. CDR1 is MDHEN, CDR2 SYDVKM, per germline. CDR3 in amino acids: CASSLRYNEQYF. The CDR3 DNA follows: TGTGCCAGCAGTTTACGTTATAACGAGCAGTACTTC.

This clone was counted a few times. This chain joins TRBV2 and TRBJ1-1, with D perhaps matching TRBD1 (5 bases). Germline V gene lookup returns CDR1 SNHLY and CDR2 FYNNEI. This CDR3 has 15 residues. Trimming shortened V by 4 bases and J by 1 base, and 13 bases separated the two germline ends. The CDR3 protein is CASSGPGATNTEAFF. The CDR3 DNA reads as TGTGCCAGCAGTGGCCCCGGGGCTACGAACACTGAAGCTTTCTTT.

In nucleotides, the CDR3 is TGTGCCAGCAGTGAAGGATTCCACGAGCAGTACTTC. Residues: CASSEGFHEQYF. The chain is built from TRBV2 and TRBJ2-7; D gene ambiguous. Germline V gene data show CDR1 as SNHLY and CDR2 as FYNNEI. V lost 1 base and J 5 bases, leaving 6 bases between the germline ends. The CDR3 length is 12 residues.

This clone counts as medium-sized. V gene TRBV18 combines with J gene TRBJ1-1; 7 nucleotides agree with TRBD1. The CDR3 consists of 14 residues. Looked up from germline, CDR1 is KGHSH and CDR2 is LQKENI. Trimming removed 6 bases from V and 0 bases from J; junction bases left unmatched: 4. The CDR3 loop is CASSLDRVNTEAFF. The CDR3 coding sequence is TGTGCCAGCTCCCTTGACAGGGTGAACACTGAAGCTTTCTTT.

The chain couples TRBV27 to TRBJ2-2; tentative D call: TRBD1 (5 bases). Trimming stripped 10 bases from V and 7 bases from J, with 16 bases between. The CDR3 is 13 residues long. Germline V lookup: CDR1 MNHEY, CDR2 SMNVEV (reference sequence). CDR3 region: CATKTRGGGELFF. CDR3 nucleotide sequence: TGTGCCACCAAAACAAGGGGTGGCGGGGAGCTGTTTTTT.

The CDR3 nucleotides read TGTGCCAGCAGCTTGGATCCCAGCTCCTACAATGAGCAGTTCTTC. It encodes CASSLDPSSYNEQFF. The rearrangement links TRBV5-4 to TRBJ2-1; D ambiguous. Per germline, CDR1 SGHNT and CDR2 YYREEE (reference sequence). The CDR3 covers 15 residues. Trimming took off 0 bases at V and 0 bases at J, with 7 bases between the two ends.

This chain uses TRBV5-5 with TRBJ1-5; 11 bases line up with TRBD1. Germline CDR1 reads SGHKS; CDR2 reads YYEKEE (reference sequence). The CDR3 is 14 amino acids. Trimming cost V 3 bases and J 4 bases; bases outside gene matches: 0. CDR3 sequence (DNA): TGTGCCAGCAGCTGGGACAGGGGGAATCAGCCCCAGCATTTT. The encoded protein is CASSWDRGNQPQHF.